This T cell receptor beta chain was profiled in a study of T cell changes during pregnancy in multiple sclerosis. Trimming took 5 bases from V and 0 from J, leaving 14 bases between them. The germline V gene encodes CDR1 MDHEN and CDR2 SYDVKM. The CDR3 contains 16 residues. Here immunoSEQ multiplex PCR was the method, and the copy in TCRdb shows in-frame clones only, minus some. The table lists 35,000 to 40,000 clones, about nine tenths of them singletons, with about 1.2% in the top ten. The chain couples TRBV28 to TRBJ2-1, with D perhaps TRBD2 (5 bases). The clonotype was recovered from a female donor with multiple sclerosis, enrolled in a pregnancy study. This sample comprised CD4+ T cells from peripheral blood mononuclear cells, obtained before pregnancy. The CDR3 bases are TGTGCCAGCAGTCCCCGGACTTACAGCTCCTACAATGAGCAGTTCTTC. Amino acids: CASSPRTYSSYNEQFF.